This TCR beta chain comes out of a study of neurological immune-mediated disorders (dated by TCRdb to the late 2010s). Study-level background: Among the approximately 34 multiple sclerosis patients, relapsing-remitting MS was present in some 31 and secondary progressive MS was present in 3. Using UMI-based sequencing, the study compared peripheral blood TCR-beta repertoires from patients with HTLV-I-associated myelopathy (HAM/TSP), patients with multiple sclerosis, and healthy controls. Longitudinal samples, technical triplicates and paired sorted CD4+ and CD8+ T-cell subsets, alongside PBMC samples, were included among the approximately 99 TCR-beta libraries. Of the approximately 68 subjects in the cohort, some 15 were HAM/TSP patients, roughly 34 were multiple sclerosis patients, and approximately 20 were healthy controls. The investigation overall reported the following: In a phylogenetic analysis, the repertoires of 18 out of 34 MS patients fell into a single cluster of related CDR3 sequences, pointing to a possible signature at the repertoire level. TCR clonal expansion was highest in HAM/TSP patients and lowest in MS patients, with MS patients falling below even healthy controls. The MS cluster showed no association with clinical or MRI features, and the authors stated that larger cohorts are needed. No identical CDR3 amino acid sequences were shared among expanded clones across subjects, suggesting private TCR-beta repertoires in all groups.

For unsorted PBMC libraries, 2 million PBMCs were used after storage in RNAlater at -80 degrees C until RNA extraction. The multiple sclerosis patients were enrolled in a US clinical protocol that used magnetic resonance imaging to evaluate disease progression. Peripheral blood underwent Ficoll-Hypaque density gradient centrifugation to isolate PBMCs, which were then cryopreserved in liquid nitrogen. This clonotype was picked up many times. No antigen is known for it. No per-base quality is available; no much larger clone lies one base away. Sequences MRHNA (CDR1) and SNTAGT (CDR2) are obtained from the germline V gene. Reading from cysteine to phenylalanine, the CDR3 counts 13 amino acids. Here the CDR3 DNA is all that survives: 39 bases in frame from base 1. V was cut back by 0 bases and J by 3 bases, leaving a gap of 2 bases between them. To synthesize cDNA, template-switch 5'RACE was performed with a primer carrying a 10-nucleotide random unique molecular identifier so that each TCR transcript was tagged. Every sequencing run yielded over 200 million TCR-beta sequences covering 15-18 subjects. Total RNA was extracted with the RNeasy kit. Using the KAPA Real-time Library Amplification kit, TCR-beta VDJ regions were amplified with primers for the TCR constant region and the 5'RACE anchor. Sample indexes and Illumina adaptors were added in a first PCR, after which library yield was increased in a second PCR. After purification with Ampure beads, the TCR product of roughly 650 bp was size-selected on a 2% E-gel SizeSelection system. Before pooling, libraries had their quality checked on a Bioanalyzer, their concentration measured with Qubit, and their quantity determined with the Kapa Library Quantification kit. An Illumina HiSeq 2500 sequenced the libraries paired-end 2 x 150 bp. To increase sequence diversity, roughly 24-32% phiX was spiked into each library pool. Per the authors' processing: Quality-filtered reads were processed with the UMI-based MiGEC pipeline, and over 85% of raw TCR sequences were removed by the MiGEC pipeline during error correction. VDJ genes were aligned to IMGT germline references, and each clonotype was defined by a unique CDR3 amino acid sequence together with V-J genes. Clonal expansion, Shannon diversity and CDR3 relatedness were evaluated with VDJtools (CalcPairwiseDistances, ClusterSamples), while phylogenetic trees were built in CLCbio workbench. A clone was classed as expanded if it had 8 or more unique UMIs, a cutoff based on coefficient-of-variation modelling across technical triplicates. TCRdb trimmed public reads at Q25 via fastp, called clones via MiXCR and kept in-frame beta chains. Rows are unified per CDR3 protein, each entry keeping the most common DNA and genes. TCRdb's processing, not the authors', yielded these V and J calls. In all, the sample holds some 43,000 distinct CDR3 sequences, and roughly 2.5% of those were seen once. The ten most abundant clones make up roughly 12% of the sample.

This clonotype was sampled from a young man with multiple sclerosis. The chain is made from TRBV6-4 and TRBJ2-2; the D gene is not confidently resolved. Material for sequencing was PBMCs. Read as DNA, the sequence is TGTGCCAGCAGTGACTCTGACACCGGGGAGCTGTTTTTT. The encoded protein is CASSDSDTGELFF.